This TCR beta chain was obtained from a study of shared clonotypes between healthy human individuals. Overall study findings and caveats: Generally, estimated richness proved larger in naive subsets than it did in memory subsets. The sharing of about 5.3% of naive CD4 clonotypes was seen across a handful of donors.

The authors' processing: With immunoSEQ giving junction-only sequences and no quality scores, filtering differed. The repertoire was sequenced with immunoSEQ multiplex PCR; TCRdb's copy has only in-frame clones and lacks some. V and J calls plus clone size are reproduced from that table; the DNA served to infer D and trimming. This table has hundreds of thousands of clones, 95% to 98% appearing once. This CDR3 has 19 amino acids. CDR1 MNHNS and CDR2 SASEGT come from the germline V gene. V lost 4 bases, J lost 5 bases, and 13 bases stayed unmatched. It was CD45RO-negative cells, positively selected for CCR7, that made up naive CD8 cells, with terminally differentiated effector memory CD45RA+ cells excluded. All the donors were Caucasian adults who lived in Nashville, Tennessee. As to this clone: What it binds is not known.

The sequenced sample consisted of naive CD8+ T cells sorted from blood. V gene TRBV6-1 combines with J gene TRBJ2-3, with 15 bases matching TRBD2. This receptor was taken from a man aged 25 to 45 in good health. CDR3 nucleotide sequence: TGTGCCAGCAGTGGGCGCAGGGGACTAGCGGGAGGCCGTTTAGATACGCAGTATTTT. It is translated as CASSGRRGLAGGRLDTQYF.